What follows are 21 T cell receptor beta chains derived from one specimen sequenced in a study of blood T cell repertoires in COVID-19. The data were produced by immunoSEQ multiplex PCR, yet TCRdb's version contains in-frame clones alone and is incomplete. Of around 380,000 clones detected, around 87% appear once; the ten largest clones hold 1.3%. The sample comprised PBMCs or T cells enriched from blood (not recorded which). The receptors come from a man aged 25-45 years who had recovered from COVID-19.

In the case of this clone: At one boundary the junction diverges from the germline segment, which might be a read error. This chain connects TRBV6-5 to TRBJ2-3; D unresolved. The CDR3 length is 15 residues. Germline loops: CDR1 MNHEY, CDR2 SVGAGI. The CDR3 sequence: CASSDSRRHADTQYF. As DNA, the CDR3 is TGTGCCAGCAGTGACTCTAGGCGGCACGCAGATACGCAGTATTTT.

The chain is built from TRBV12-3 or TRBV12-4 and TRBJ2-2; D unresolved. CDR3 length: 12 amino acids. V was shortened by 6 bases and J by 6 bases, with 8 bases between the two germline ends. In DNA form, the CDR3 reads TGTGCCAGCAGCCCGGTTTCCGGGGAGCTGTTTTTT. It yields the protein CASSPVSGELFF.

CDR3 region: CASSSGHEAGYGYTF. The CDR3 DNA reads as TGCGCCAGCAGCTCGGGTCACGAGGCGGGCTATGGCTACACCTTC. The rearrangement links TRBV5-1 to TRBJ1-2; D ambiguous. CDR3 size: 15 residues. In germline, CDR1 is SGHRS, CDR2 YFSETQ. V was trimmed by 3 bases and J by 4 bases, leaving 16 bases between them.

CDR3 DNA: TGTGCCAGCAGAAACAGGGCCTATAATTCACCCCTCCACTTT. The encoded protein is CASRNRAYNSPLHF. The V call is TRBV6-5, the J call TRBJ1-6, with a tentative D call TRBD1 (6 bases). Trimming cost V 6 bases and J 2 bases, with 8 bases left between them. This CDR3 spans 14 amino acids. Germline V gives CDR1 MNHEY, CDR2 SVGAGI.

The chain recombines TRBV29-1 with TRBJ2-7; 7 nucleotides match TRBD1. The V segment lost 4 bases and the J segment 0 bases; nucleotides outside the gene matches: 3. The CDR3 runs 13 residues. The germline V gene encodes CDR1 SQVTM and CDR2 ANQGSEA. The CDR3 loop reads CSVARGFSYEQYF. The DNA of the CDR3 is TGCAGCGTTGCCAGGGGGTTCTCCTACGAGCAGTACTTC.

The chain couples TRBV2 to TRBJ1-5; perhaps TRBD1 as D (5 bases). CDR3 length equals 13 residues. Germline assignment: CDR1 SNHLY and CDR2 FYNNEI. V shed 5 bases and J shed 7 bases, with 12 bases lying between them. This chain's CDR3 is CASSPQVQQPQHF. The CDR3 region has the DNA TGTGCCAGCAGTCCACAGGTCCAACAGCCCCAGCATTTT.

The chain joins TRBV12-1 to TRBJ2-5; TRBD1, the table's D call, was not compared with the DNA. TRBV12-1 is listed as a pseudogene. The CDR3 length is 15 residues. The CDR3 loop reads CASSFCLQGSETQYF. In DNA, the CDR3 is TGTGCCAGCAGCTTTTGTCTACAGGGAAGTGAGACCCAGTACTTC.

The chain employs TRBV12-3 or TRBV12-4 and TRBJ2-1; 9 nucleotides match TRBD1. CDR3 length equals 12 residues. J was trimmed by 16 bases and V by 6 bases; bases with no gene match: 10. The CDR3 region is CASSRSGTGFFF. The CDR3 DNA is TGTGCCAGCAGCCGATCCGGGACAGGGTTCTTCTTC.

The chain couples TRBV18 to TRBJ1-1; tentative D call: TRBD1 (5 bases). This CDR3 is 17 amino acids long. The V gene's germline CDR1 is KGHSH and CDR2 LQKENI. Trimming pared 2 bases from V and 4 bases from J, leaving 20 bases between. The CDR3 loop reads CASSPYAGGLTGTEAFF. The CDR3 nucleotides are TGTGCCAGCTCACCATATGCCGGGGGACTTACCGGCACTGAAGCTTTCTTT.

Only one count was recorded for this clone. The genes are TRBV15 and TRBJ1-6; 11 bases are shared with TRBD1. V trimming: 6 bases; J trimming: 7 bases; junction bases outside the gene matches: 8. This CDR3 comprises 16 residues. Germline V gene sequence: CDR1 LNHNV, CDR2 YYDKDF (reference sequence). The chain's CDR3 is CATRTERTGGNSPLHF. The CDR3 nucleotides read TGTGCCACCAGAACCGAAAGGACAGGGGGCAATTCACCCCTCCACTTT.

The V gene is TRBV10-3, the J gene TRBJ2-7; 7 bases align to TRBD1. After removal of 4 bases from V and 0 bases from J, the junction contained 3 bases not matched to a gene. Looked up from germline, CDR1 is ENHRY and CDR2 is SYGVKD. CDR3 size: 14 residues. The CDR3 loop reads CAISADRSSYEQYF. DNA of the CDR3: TGTGCCATCAGTGCGGACAGGAGCTCCTACGAGCAGTACTTC.

The genes are TRBV3-1 (or the pseudogene TRBV3-2) and TRBJ1-3, with D uncertain. V was clipped by 2 bases and J by 4 bases, with 9 bases between them. Germline values: CDR1 LGHDT, CDR2 YNNKEL (reference sequence). This CDR3 is 14 amino acids long. The chain's CDR3 is CASSQPGLGNTIYF. The CDR3 coding sequence is TGTGCCAGCAGCCAACCAGGATTAGGAAACACCATATATTTT.

The CDR3 is CASSLIGQGALNGELFF. In DNA, the CDR3 is TGTGCCAGCAGCTTAATCGGACAGGGGGCGTTGAACGGGGAGCTGTTTTTT. The genes are TRBV11-2 and TRBJ2-2, with 11 bases matching TRBD1. The trim removed 2 bases at V and 7 bases at J, leaving 9 bases unmatched. The CDR3 spans 17 residues. Germline assignment: CDR1 SGHAT and CDR2 FQNNGV. Looking up the rest from reference TRBV11-2 and TRBJ2-2 gives the full variable domain: EAGVAQSPRYKIIEKRQSVAFWCNPISGHATLYWYQQILGQGPKLLIQFQNNGVVDDSQLPKDRFSAERLKGVDSTLKIQPAKLEDSAVYLCASSLIGQGALNGELFFGEGSRLTVL.

V and J are TRBV5-6 and TRBJ1-6, with D unclear. The CDR3 runs to 14 residues. The ends were cut back, 0 bases at V and 4 bases at J, with 5 bases in the middle. The germline gives CDR1 SGHDT, CDR2 YYEEEE. The DNA of the CDR3 is TGTGCCAGCAGCTTGGAACAATATAATTCACCCCTCCACTTT. Translating it yields CASSLEQYNSPLHF.

The chain carries TRBV4-2 and TRBJ1-5, with TRBD1 as a possible D gene (6 bases). This CDR3 spans 14 amino acids. CDR1 and CDR2 from the germline V gene are LGHNA and YNFKEQ. Trimming stripped 5 bases from V and 3 bases from J, with 11 bases between. The CDR3 nucleotides read TGTGCCAGCAGCTGGGGACAACTCAATCAGCCCCAGCATTTT. Encoded protein: CASSWGQLNQPQHF.

The chain has TRBV5-4 and TRBJ1-1; tentatively, D is TRBD1 (6 bases). In germline, CDR1 is SGHNT, CDR2 YYREEE (reference sequence). Deletions cut 5 bases from V and 8 bases from J, with 16 bases between. There are 13 residues in the CDR3. DNA of the CDR3: TGTGCCAGCAGACCCGACAGGACCGGCGAAGCTTTCTTT. Residues: CASRPDRTGEAFF.

V and J are TRBV4-3 and TRBJ2-3; D unclear. This CDR3 is 17 amino acids long. Germline CDR1 is LGHNA and CDR2 is YSLEER. The ends were cut back, 0 bases at V and 1 base at J, with 14 bases in the middle. Here the CDR3 DNA reads TGCGCCAGCAGCCAAGATCCCCGTCGTTCGGGCACAGATACGCAGTATTTT. Translated, it gives CASSQDPRRSGTDTQYF.

This sequence joins TRBV15 and TRBJ1-3; D is unclear. Germline V gene data show CDR1 as LNHNV and CDR2 as YYDKDF (reference sequence). The CDR3 loop spans 16 amino acids. Trimming pared 1 base from V and 3 bases from J, leaving 13 bases between. DNA for the CDR3: TGTGCCACCAGCAGAGGTGGAATGGGCGATGGAAACACCATATATTTT. Amino acids: CATSRGGMGDGNTIYF.

This clone was picked up a small number of times. This chain uses TRBV6-2 or TRBV6-3 with TRBJ2-3; TRBD1 matches 8 bases. CDR3 length equals 16 residues. With V trimmed by 2 bases and J by 3 bases, 7 bases remained unmatched. CDR1 and CDR2 from the germline V gene are MNHEY and SVGEGT. The CDR3 loop reads CASSYRTGLVTDTQYF. The DNA for the CDR3 is TGTGCCAGCAGTTACCGGACAGGGCTTGTGACAGATACGCAGTATTTT.

This chain joins TRBV10-1 and TRBJ1-2; D is uncertain. This CDR3 has 15 residues. Looked up from germline, CDR1 is WNHNN and CDR2 is SYGVQD (reference sequence). The germline V and J ends were trimmed by 8 bases and 0 bases, with 16 bases remaining between them. DNA of the CDR3: TGCGCCAGCCTTCAAGCTTTACCCACTAACTATGGCTACACCTTC. Its protein is CASLQALPTNYGYTF.

The J gene is TRBJ1-6, the V gene TRBV6-5, with 8 bases aligning to TRBD1. CDR3 length equals 13 residues. The V gene end was trimmed by 6 bases and the J gene end by 10 bases; junction bases not matched to a gene: 5. Per the germline V gene, CDR1 is MNHEY and CDR2 is SVGAGI. CDR3 amino acids: CASSRGLGSPLHF. CDR3 in DNA: TGTGCCAGCAGCAGGGGGCTAGGCTCACCCCTCCACTTT.